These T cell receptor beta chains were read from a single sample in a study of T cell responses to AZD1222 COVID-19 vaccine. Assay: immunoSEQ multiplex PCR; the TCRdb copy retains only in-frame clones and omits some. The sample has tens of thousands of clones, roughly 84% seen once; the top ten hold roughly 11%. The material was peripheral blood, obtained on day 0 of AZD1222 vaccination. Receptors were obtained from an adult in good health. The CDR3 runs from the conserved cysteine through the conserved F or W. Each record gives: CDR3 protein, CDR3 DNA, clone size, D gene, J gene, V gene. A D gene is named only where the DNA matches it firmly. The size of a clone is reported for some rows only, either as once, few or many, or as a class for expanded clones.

CDR3 protein: CASSRTSAEVTGELFF; CDR3 DNA: TGTGCCAGCAGCCGGACTAGTGCTGAGGTTACCGGGGAGCTGTTTTTT; clone size: -; D gene: TRBD2; J gene: TRBJ2-2; V gene: TRBV7-6
CDR3 protein: CASSHGSGAGIRGYTF; CDR3 DNA: TGTGCCAGCAGCCACGGGTCAGGGGCTGGTATTCGTGGCTACACCTTC; clone size: -; D gene: -; J gene: TRBJ1-2; V gene: TRBV14
CDR3 protein: CASSAPGDWGYNEQFF; CDR3 DNA: TGTGCCAGCAGTGCCCCGGGGGATTGGGGATACAATGAGCAGTTCTTC; clone size: -; D gene: -; J gene: TRBJ2-1; V gene: TRBV25-1
CDR3 protein: CASSDTNTGELFF; CDR3 DNA: TGCGCCAGCAGTGACACTAACACCGGGGAGCTGTTTTTT; clone size: -; D gene: -; J gene: TRBJ2-2; V gene: TRBV10-1
CDR3 protein: CASGLVGSPSTNEKLFF; CDR3 DNA: TGTGCTAGTGGTTTGGTAGGCAGTCCCTCAACTAATGAAAAACTGTTTTTT; clone size: -; D gene: -; J gene: TRBJ1-4; V gene: TRBV12-5
CDR3 protein: CAASRGLVSDTQYF; CDR3 DNA: TGTGCCGCCTCAAGGGGTCTGGTATCAGATACGCAGTATTTT; clone size: -; D gene: -; J gene: TRBJ2-3; V gene: TRBV6-5
CDR3 protein: CASSSAGRGGYTF; CDR3 DNA: TGTGCCAGCAGCTCGGCGGGGAGGGGAGGCTACACCTTC; clone size: -; D gene: -; J gene: TRBJ1-2; V gene: TRBV7-9
CDR3 protein: CASSQGRNNSPLHF; CDR3 DNA: TGTGCCAGCAGCCAGGGCAGGAATAATTCACCCCTCCACTTT; clone size: -; D gene: -; J gene: TRBJ1-6; V gene: TRBV3-1/TRBV3-2
CDR3 protein: CASSQDVANTEAFF; CDR3 DNA: TGTGCCAGCAGCCAAGATGTGGCCAACACTGAAGCTTTCTTT; clone size: -; D gene: -; J gene: TRBJ1-1; V gene: TRBV3-1/TRBV3-2
CDR3 protein: CASSFTGTGDTGELFF; CDR3 DNA: TGCGCCAGCAGCTTCACGGGGACAGGAGACACCGGGGAGCTGTTTTTT; clone size: once; D gene: TRBD1; J gene: TRBJ2-2; V gene: TRBV5-1
CDR3 protein: CASSIGRGGTHDQVFNQPQHF; CDR3 DNA: TGTGCCAGTAGTATAGGCCGGGGGGGGACACACGATCAGGTGTTCAATCAGCCCCAGCATTTT; clone size: -; D gene: -; J gene: TRBJ1-5; V gene: TRBV19
CDR3 protein: CASSLRGQGYQPQHF; CDR3 DNA: TGTGCCAGCAGCCTAAGAGGGCAGGGCTACCAGCCCCAGCATTTT; clone size: -; D gene: -; J gene: TRBJ1-5; V gene: TRBV7-2
CDR3 protein: CASSPGGLAGGSTGELFF; CDR3 DNA: TGTGCCAGCTCACCCGGCGGACTAGCGGGAGGTTCCACCGGGGAGCTGTTTTTT; clone size: -; D gene: TRBD2; J gene: TRBJ2-2; V gene: TRBV18
CDR3 protein: CSVQGLAGTYEQYF; CDR3 DNA: TGCAGCGTTCAGGGACTAGCGGGGACCTACGAGCAGTACTTC; clone size: -; D gene: TRBD2; J gene: TRBJ2-7; V gene: TRBV29-1
CDR3 protein: CASSQGSHPGETQYF; CDR3 DNA: TGCGCCAGCAGCCAAGGTTCACACCCCGGGGAGACCCAGTACTTC; clone size: -; D gene: -; J gene: TRBJ2-5; V gene: TRBV4-1
CDR3 protein: CASSSSPLAGRETQYF; CDR3 DNA: TGTGCCAGCAGCTCCTCCCCACTAGCGGGGCGAGAGACCCAGTACTTC; clone size: -; D gene: TRBD2; J gene: TRBJ2-5; V gene: TRBV11-2
CDR3 protein: CASSLGLATGELFF; CDR3 DNA: TGTGCCAGCAGCTTAGGACTAGCGACCGGGGAGCTGTTTTTT; clone size: -; D gene: TRBD2; J gene: TRBJ2-2; V gene: TRBV11-2
CDR3 protein: CAIREGQLYGYTF; CDR3 DNA: TGTGCCATCAGGGAAGGACAACTCTATGGCTACACCTTC; clone size: -; D gene: -; J gene: TRBJ1-2; V gene: TRBV10-3
CDR3 protein: CASSGTSPYEQYF; CDR3 DNA: TGTGCCAGTTCCGGGACTAGCCCCTACGAGCAGTACTTC; clone size: -; D gene: TRBD2; J gene: TRBJ2-7; V gene: TRBV28
CDR3 protein: CASSSGAMNTEAFF; CDR3 DNA: TGTGCCAGCAGCTCCGGTGCGATGAACACTGAAGCTTTCTTT; clone size: -; D gene: -; J gene: TRBJ1-1; V gene: TRBV11-3
CDR3 protein: CSARQGAFYNEQFF; CDR3 DNA: TGCAGCGCCCGACAGGGAGCTTTTTACAATGAGCAGTTCTTC; clone size: once; D gene: TRBD1; J gene: TRBJ2-1; V gene: TRBV29-1
CDR3 protein: CASSDRELPPYNEQFF; CDR3 DNA: TGTGCCAGCAGCGACAGGGAGCTCCCCCCCTACAATGAGCAGTTCTTC; clone size: once; D gene: TRBD1; J gene: TRBJ2-1; V gene: TRBV6-4
CDR3 protein: CASSLGTGRRAEAFF; CDR3 DNA: TGTGCCAGCAGCTTAGGGACAGGGCGTAGGGCTGAAGCTTTCTTT; clone size: -; D gene: TRBD1; J gene: TRBJ1-1; V gene: TRBV7-8
CDR3 protein: CASSSVAGGHNEQFF; CDR3 DNA: TGTGCCAGCAGTTCGGTAGCGGGGGGACACAATGAGCAGTTCTTC; clone size: -; D gene: TRBD2; J gene: TRBJ2-1; V gene: TRBV6-2/TRBV6-3
CDR3 protein: CSVGTGTNEKLFF; CDR3 DNA: TGCAGCGTAGGGACAGGGACTAATGAAAAACTGTTTTTT; clone size: -; D gene: TRBD1; J gene: TRBJ1-4; V gene: TRBV29-1
CDR3 protein: CASSQVPSGGAGDTQYF; CDR3 DNA: TGTGCCAGCAGCCAAGTTCCTAGCGGGGGGGCTGGAGATACGCAGTATTTT; clone size: -; D gene: TRBD2; J gene: TRBJ2-3; V gene: TRBV4-2
CDR3 protein: CASSLAEGASGNTIYF; CDR3 DNA: TGCGCCAGCAGCTTGGCGGAGGGAGCCTCTGGAAACACCATATATTTT; clone size: -; D gene: -; J gene: TRBJ1-3; V gene: TRBV5-1
CDR3 protein: CASSQDQRGIGSPLHF; CDR3 DNA: TGCGCCAGCAGCCAAGATCAAAGGGGAATTGGGTCACCCCTCCACTTT; clone size: -; D gene: -; J gene: TRBJ1-6; V gene: TRBV4-1
CDR3 protein: CASSLDPNTEAFF; CDR3 DNA: TGTGCCAGCAGCTTAGATCCGAACACTGAAGCTTTCTTT; clone size: -; D gene: -; J gene: TRBJ1-1; V gene: TRBV7-3
CDR3 protein: CASSARGSGGHGYTF; CDR3 DNA: TGTGCCAGCAGCGCCCGAGGATCAGGGGGCCATGGCTACACCTTC; clone size: -; D gene: TRBD1; J gene: TRBJ1-2; V gene: TRBV7-2
CDR3 protein: CASSDNYYEQYF; CDR3 DNA: TGTGCCAGCAGCGACAACTACTACGAGCAGTACTTC; clone size: -; D gene: -; J gene: TRBJ2-7; V gene: TRBV2
CDR3 protein: CASSLADPTVIYYEQYF; CDR3 DNA: TGTGCCAGCAGTCTCGCCGACCCCACAGTTATCTACTACGAGCAGTACTTC; clone size: few; D gene: -; J gene: TRBJ2-7; V gene: TRBV6-6
CDR3 protein: CASREIMNTEAFF; CDR3 DNA: TGTGCCAGCAGAGAAATTATGAACACTGAAGCTTTCTTT; clone size: few; D gene: -; J gene: TRBJ1-1; V gene: TRBV2
CDR3 protein: CASNVDGQFEGNQPQHF; CDR3 DNA: TGTGCCAGTAACGTCGACGGACAGTTTGAAGGCAATCAGCCCCAGCATTTT; clone size: -; D gene: -; J gene: TRBJ1-5; V gene: TRBV19
CDR3 protein: CASSLILYSNQPQHF; CDR3 DNA: TGTGCCAGCAGTTTGATATTATATAGCAATCAGCCCCAGCATTTT; clone size: few; D gene: -; J gene: TRBJ1-5; V gene: TRBV28
CDR3 protein: CASSTSGRTDTQYF; CDR3 DNA: TGTGCCAGCAGCACTAGCGGGCGCACAGATACGCAGTATTTT; clone size: -; D gene: TRBD2; J gene: TRBJ2-3; V gene: TRBV9
CDR3 protein: CASSTGTHSGANVLTF; CDR3 DNA: TGTGCCAGTAGTACCGGGACACACTCTGGGGCCAACGTCCTGACTTTC; clone size: once; D gene: -; J gene: TRBJ2-6; V gene: TRBV19
CDR3 protein: CASSSRGGASYNEQFF; CDR3 DNA: TGTGCCAGCAGCTCCCGGGGGGGCGCATCCTACAATGAGCAGTTCTTC; clone size: few; D gene: TRBD2; J gene: TRBJ2-1; V gene: TRBV7-9
CDR3 protein: CASSLVTLTDTQYF; CDR3 DNA: TGTGCCAGCAGCTTGGTGACCCTTACAGATACGCAGTATTTT; clone size: few; D gene: -; J gene: TRBJ2-3; V gene: TRBV5-5
CDR3 protein: CASSEGLTDEQFF; CDR3 DNA: TGTGCCAGCAGCGAGGGACTAACGGATGAGCAGTTCTTC; clone size: -; D gene: TRBD2; J gene: TRBJ2-1; V gene: TRBV9
CDR3 protein: CASSLGDFSYNEQFF; CDR3 DNA: TGTGCCAGCAGCTTAGGAGACTTCTCCTACAATGAGCAGTTCTTC; clone size: -; D gene: -; J gene: TRBJ2-1; V gene: TRBV11-2
CDR3 protein: CASSLAPGAGNTIYF; CDR3 DNA: TGCGCCAGCAGCTTGGCCCCGGGGGCTGGAAACACCATATATTTT; clone size: -; D gene: -; J gene: TRBJ1-3; V gene: TRBV5-1
CDR3 protein: CASSSQGGFHGYTF; CDR3 DNA: TGTGCCAGCAGTTCACAGGGGGGATTCCATGGCTACACCTTC; clone size: -; D gene: TRBD1; J gene: TRBJ1-2; V gene: TRBV6-5
CDR3 protein: CASSRRGSTEAFF; CDR3 DNA: TGTGCCAGCAGCCGAAGGGGAAGTACTGAAGCTTTCTTT; clone size: -; D gene: -; J gene: TRBJ1-1; V gene: TRBV7-2
CDR3 protein: CAWSVHRGLNTIYF; CDR3 DNA: TGTGCCTGGAGTGTACATCGGGGCTTAAACACCATATATTTT; clone size: few; D gene: -; J gene: TRBJ1-3; V gene: TRBV30
CDR3 protein: CASSLSRGSFGELFF; CDR3 DNA: TGCGCCAGCAGCTTGTCTCGGGGCAGTTTTGGGGAGCTGTTTTTT; clone size: -; D gene: -; J gene: TRBJ2-2; V gene: TRBV5-1
CDR3 protein: CASRRGGISEAFF; CDR3 DNA: TGTGCCAGTAGAAGGGGGGGGATCTCTGAAGCTTTCTTT; clone size: -; D gene: -; J gene: TRBJ1-1; V gene: TRBV19
CDR3 protein: CASTTDRGSYEQYF; CDR3 DNA: TGTGCCAGCACCACCGACAGGGGCTCCTACGAGCAGTACTTC; clone size: once; D gene: TRBD1; J gene: TRBJ2-7; V gene: TRBV11-2